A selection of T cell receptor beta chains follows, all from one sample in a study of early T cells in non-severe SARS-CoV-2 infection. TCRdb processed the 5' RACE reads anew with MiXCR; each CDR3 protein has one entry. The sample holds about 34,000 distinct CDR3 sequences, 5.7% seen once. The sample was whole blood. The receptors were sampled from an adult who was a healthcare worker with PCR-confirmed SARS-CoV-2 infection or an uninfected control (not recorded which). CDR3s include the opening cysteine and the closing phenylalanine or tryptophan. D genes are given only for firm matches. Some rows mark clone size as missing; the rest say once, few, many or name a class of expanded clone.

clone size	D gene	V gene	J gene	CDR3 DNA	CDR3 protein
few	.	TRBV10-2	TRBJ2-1	TGCGCCAGCAGTGAGCCCCGGGGGATAACCTACAATGAGCAGTTCTTC	CASSEPRGITYNEQFF
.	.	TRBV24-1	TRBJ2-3	TGTGCCACCAGTGAGGGGAGGTCCTTGGCAGATACGCAGTATTTT	CATSEGRSLADTQYF
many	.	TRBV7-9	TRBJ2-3	TGTGCCAGCAGCACATTACCACGGGTTAGCACAGATACGCAGTATTTT	CASSTLPRVSTDTQYF
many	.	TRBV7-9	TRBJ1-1	TGTGCCAGCAGCCTGGAGGGGCGGGATGCTGAAGCTTTCTTT	CASSLEGRDAEAFF
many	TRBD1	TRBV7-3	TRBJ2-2	TGTGCCAGCAGATCGACAGGGTCCGGGGAGCTGTTTTTT	CASRSTGSGELFF
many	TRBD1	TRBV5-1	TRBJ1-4	TGCGCCAGCAGCTGGGACAGCGATAAATCCCGCGAAAAACTGTTTTTT	CASSWDSDKSREKLFF
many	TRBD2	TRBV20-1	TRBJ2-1	TGCAGTGCTTCTCAGACTAGCGGGCAGAGGAATGAGCAGTTCTTC	CSASQTSGQRNEQFF
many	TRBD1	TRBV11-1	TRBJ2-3	TGTGCCAGCAGCCTGCGAGGGGGCAGCACAGATACGCAGTATTTT	CASSLRGGSTDTQYF
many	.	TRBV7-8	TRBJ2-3	TGTGCCAGCAGCTTAAAGATAGGTGGGAGGAGCACAGATACGCAGTATTTT	CASSLKIGGRSTDTQYF
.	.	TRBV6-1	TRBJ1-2	TGTGCCAGCAGCCTGGAACTTAACTATGGCTACACCTTC	CASSLELNYGYTF
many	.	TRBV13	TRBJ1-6	TGTGCCAGCAGCTTAGCTCAGGGTGATTCACCCCTCCACTTT	CASSLAQGDSPLHF
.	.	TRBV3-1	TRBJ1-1	TGTGCCAGCAGCCACCGCCCGGGGGCCGAAGCTTTCTTT	CASSHRPGAEAFF
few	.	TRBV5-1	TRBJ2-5	TGCGCCAGCACCCTCGGACTCCACCAAGAGACCCAGTACTTC	CASTLGLHQETQYF
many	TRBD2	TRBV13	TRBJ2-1	TGTGCCAGCAGCCCATTCCCCCTCTTGGGGGTAGCGGGAGGTGATGAGCAGTTCTTC	CASSPFPLLGVAGGDEQFF
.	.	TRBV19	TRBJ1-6	TGTGCCACCCGAGAGACCCCTGACAGTAGGAGTTCACCCCTCCACTTT	CATRETPDSRSSPLHF
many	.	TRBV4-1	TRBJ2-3	TGCGCCAGCAGCCAAGCACTAAGCACAGATACGCAGTATTTT	CASSQALSTDTQYF
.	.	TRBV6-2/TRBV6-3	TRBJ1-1	TGTGCCAGCAAGGGGACAACACAGAGGACTGAAGCTTTCTTT	CASKGTTQRTEAFF
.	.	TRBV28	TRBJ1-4	TGTGCCAGCAGTTTTGGGTCCGCCACGAAACTGTTTTTT	CASSFGSATKLFF
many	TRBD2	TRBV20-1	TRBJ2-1	TGCAGTGCTAGAAGCGGGAGGGCAAACAATGAGCAGTTCTTC	CSARSGRANNEQFF
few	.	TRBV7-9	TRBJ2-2	TGTGCCAGCAGCCACGGGGCCTCCACCGGGGAGCTGTTTTTT	CASSHGASTGELFF
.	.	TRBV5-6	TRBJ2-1	TGTGCCAGCAGATCCAATTCCTACAATGAGCAGTTCTTC	CASRSNSYNEQFF
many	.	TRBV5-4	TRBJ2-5	TGTGCCAGCAGCTTGGAAGTCCAAGAGACCCAGTACTTC	CASSLEVQETQYF
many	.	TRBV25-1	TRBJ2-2	TGTGCCAGCAGTCAAATCAGGGGACCCTTCACCGGGGAGCTGTTTTTT	CASSQIRGPFTGELFF
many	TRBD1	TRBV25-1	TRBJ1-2	TGTGCCAGCAGTGAATGGGCAACAGGGGGCCACTATGGCTACACCTTC	CASSEWATGGHYGYTF
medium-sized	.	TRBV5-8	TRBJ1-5	TGTGCCAGCAGCTACGATCAGCCCCAGCATTTT	CASSYDQPQHF
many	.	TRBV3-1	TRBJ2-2	TGTGCCAGCAGGGACATTAACGGGGAGCTGTTTTTT	CASRDINGELFF
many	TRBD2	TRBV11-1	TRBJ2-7	TGTGCCAGCAGCTTACCTAGCGGCTACGAGCAGTACTTC	CASSLPSGYEQYF
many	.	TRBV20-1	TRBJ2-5	TGCAGTGCTAGAGACATCGCCCAGTACTTC	CSARDIAQYF
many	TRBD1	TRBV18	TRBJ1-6	TGTGCCAGCTCAGAGGGACAGGGGGTTAATTCACCCCTCCACTTT	CASSEGQGVNSPLHF
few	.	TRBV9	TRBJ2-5	TGTGCCAGCAGCGTAAGCCAACAAGAGACCCAGTACTTC	CASSVSQQETQYF
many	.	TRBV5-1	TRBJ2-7	TGCGCCAGCAGCCCCGGCGGGACGGAGTCCTACGAGCAGTACTTC	CASSPGGTESYEQYF
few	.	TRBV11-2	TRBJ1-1	TGTGCCAGCAGCTACGAGGTGAGCAGGCACACTGAAGCTTTCTTT	CASSYEVSRHTEAFF
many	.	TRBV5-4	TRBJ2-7	TGTGCCAGCAGCTGGGGTCCTGACGGGTACTCCTACGAGCAGTACTTC	CASSWGPDGYSYEQYF
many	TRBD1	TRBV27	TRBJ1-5	TGTGCCAGCAGCCCGACAGGGAGAGGTAATCAGCCCCAGCATTTT	CASSPTGRGNQPQHF
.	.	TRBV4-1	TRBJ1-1	TGCGCCAGCAGCCTTATTCCTCCCAAGGGGGGAATAAGTGCTGAAGCTTTCTTT	CASSLIPPKGGISAEAFF
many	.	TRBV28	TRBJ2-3	TGTGCCAGCAGTTTTCCCAGGGTTATAGATACGCAGTATTTT	CASSFPRVIDTQYF
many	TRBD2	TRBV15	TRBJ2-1	TGTGCCACCAGCAGAGTTAGCGGGAGTATAGGTGAGCAGTTCTTC	CATSRVSGSIGEQFF
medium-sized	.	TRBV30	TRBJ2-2	TGTGCCTGGAGTTGGGGACAACCCACCGGGGAGCTGTTTTTT	CAWSWGQPTGELFF
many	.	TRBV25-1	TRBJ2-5	TGTGCCAGCAGTGAAAGAGGCAGCTTCGAGACCCAGTACTTC	CASSERGSFETQYF
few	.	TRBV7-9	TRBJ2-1	TGTGCCAGCAGCTTAGCAGGCAGCGCAGGAATAAATGAGCAGTTCTTC	CASSLAGSAGINEQFF
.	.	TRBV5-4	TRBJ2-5	TGTGCCAGCAGCTTGGGAAGGGGGGCCAGGGGTAGCCAAGAGACCCAGTACTTC	CASSLGRGARGSQETQYF
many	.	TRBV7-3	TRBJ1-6	TGTGCCAGTGCGGCGGGCGACTCGGGGTCACCCCTCCACTTT	CASAAGDSGSPLHF
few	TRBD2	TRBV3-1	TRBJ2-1	TGTGCCAGCAGCCCTATACTAGCGGGAGAATCCTACAATGAGCAGTTCTTC	CASSPILAGESYNEQFF
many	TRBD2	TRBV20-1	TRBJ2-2	TGCAGTGCTAGAGATCCCCGACTAGCGGGAAACACCGGGGAGCTGTTTTTT	CSARDPRLAGNTGELFF
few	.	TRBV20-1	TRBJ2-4	TGCAGTGCTATCTTTGGGGGCCAAGCCAAAAACATTCAGTACTTC	CSAIFGGQAKNIQYF
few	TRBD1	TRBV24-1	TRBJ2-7	TGTGCCACCAACGACAGGGGAAATAACGAGCAGTACTTC	CATNDRGNNEQYF